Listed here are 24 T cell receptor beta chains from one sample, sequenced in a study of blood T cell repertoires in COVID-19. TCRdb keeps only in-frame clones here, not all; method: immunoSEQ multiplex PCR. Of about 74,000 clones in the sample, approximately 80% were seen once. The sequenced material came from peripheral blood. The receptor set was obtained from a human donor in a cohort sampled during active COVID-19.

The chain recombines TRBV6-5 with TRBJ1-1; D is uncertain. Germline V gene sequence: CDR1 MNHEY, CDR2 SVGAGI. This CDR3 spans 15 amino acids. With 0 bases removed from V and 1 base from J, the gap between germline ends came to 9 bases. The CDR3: CASSYSLSRNTEAFF. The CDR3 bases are TGTGCCAGCAGTTACTCGCTATCACGGAACACTGAAGCTTTCTTT.

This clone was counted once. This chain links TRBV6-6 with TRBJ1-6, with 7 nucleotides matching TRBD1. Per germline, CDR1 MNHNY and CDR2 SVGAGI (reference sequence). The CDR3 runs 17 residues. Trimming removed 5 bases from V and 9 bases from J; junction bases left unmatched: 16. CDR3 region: CASSRGQRIGLGSPLHF. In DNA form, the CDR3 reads TGTGCCAGCAGTCGGGGACAGCGTATAGGTTTGGGTTCACCCCTCCACTTT.

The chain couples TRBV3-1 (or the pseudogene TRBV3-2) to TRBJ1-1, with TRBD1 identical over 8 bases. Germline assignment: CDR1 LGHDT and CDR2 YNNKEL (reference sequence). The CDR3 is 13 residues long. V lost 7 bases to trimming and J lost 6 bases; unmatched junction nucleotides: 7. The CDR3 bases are TGTGCCAGCAATGACAGGGGATTGGCTGAAGCTTTCTTT. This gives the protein CASNDRGLAEAFF.

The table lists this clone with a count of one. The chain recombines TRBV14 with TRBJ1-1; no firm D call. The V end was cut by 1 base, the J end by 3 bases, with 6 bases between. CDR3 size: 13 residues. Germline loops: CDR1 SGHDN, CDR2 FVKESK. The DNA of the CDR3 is TGTGCCAGCAGCCAAGTTCTATACACTGAAGCTTTCTTT. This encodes CASSQVLYTEAFF. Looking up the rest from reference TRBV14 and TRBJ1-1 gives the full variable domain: EAGVTQFPSHSVIEKGQTVTLRCDPISGHDNLYWYRRVMGKEIKFLLHFVKESKQDESGMPNNRFLAERTGGTYSTLKVQPAELEDSGVYFCASSQVLYTEAFFGQGTRLTVV.

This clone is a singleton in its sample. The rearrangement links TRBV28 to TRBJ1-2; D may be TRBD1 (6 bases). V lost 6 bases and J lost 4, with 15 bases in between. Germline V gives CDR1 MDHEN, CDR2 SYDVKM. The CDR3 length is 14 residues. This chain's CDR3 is CASSLGGGGYGYTF. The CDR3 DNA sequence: TGTGCCAGCAGCCTCGGGGGGGGCGGCTATGGCTACACCTTC.

CDR3 DNA: TGTGCCACCAGTGATCCTTTCCCCGTGACTAGCGGGGGGCCCTACGAGCAGTACTTC. As protein: CATSDPFPVTSGGPYEQYF. V gene TRBV24-1 combines with J gene TRBJ2-7; TRBD2 matches 13 bases. The V gene's germline CDR1 is KGHDR and CDR2 SFDVKD. Unmatched junction bases numbered 12, after V lost 3 bases and J lost 2 bases. The CDR3 length is 19 residues.

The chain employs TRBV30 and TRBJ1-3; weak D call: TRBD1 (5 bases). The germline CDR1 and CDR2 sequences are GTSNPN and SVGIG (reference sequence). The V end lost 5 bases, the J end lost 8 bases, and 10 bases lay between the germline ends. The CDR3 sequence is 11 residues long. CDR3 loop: CAWGALDTIYF. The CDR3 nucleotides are TGTGCCTGGGGGGCCCTGGACACCATATATTTT.

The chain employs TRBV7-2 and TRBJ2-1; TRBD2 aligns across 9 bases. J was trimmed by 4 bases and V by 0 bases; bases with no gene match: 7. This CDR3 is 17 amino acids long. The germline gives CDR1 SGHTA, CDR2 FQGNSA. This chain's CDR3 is CASSLAITSGPYNEQFF. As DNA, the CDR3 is TGTGCCAGCAGCTTAGCGATTACTAGCGGGCCTTACAATGAGCAGTTCTTC.

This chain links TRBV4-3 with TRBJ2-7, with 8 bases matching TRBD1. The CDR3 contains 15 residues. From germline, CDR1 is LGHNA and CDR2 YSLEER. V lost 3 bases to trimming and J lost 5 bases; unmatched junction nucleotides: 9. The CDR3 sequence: CASSQGTGYANEQYF. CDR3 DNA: TGCGCCAGCAGCCAGGGGACAGGCTATGCTAACGAGCAGTACTTC.

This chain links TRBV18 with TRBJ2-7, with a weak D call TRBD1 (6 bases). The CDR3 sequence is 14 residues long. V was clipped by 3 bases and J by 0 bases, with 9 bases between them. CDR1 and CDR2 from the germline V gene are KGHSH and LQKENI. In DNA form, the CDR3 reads TGTGCCAGCTCACCGGGACATAGCTCCTACGAGCAGTACTTC. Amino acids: CASSPGHSSYEQYF.

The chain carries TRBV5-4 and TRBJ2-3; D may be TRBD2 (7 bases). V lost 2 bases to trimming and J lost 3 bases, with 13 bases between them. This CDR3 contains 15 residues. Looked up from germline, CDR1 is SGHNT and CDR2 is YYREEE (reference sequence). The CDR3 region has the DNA TGTGCCAGCAGCTTCCGGGGGGCCTTAACAGATACGCAGTATTTT. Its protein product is CASSFRGALTDTQYF.

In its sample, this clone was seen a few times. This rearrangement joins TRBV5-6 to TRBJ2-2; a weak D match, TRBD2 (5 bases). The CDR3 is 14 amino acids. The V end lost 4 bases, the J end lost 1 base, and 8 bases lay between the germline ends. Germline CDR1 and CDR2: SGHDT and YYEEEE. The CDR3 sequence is CASSLEGNTGELFF. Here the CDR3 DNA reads TGTGCCAGCAGCCTAGAGGGGAACACCGGGGAGCTGTTTTTT.

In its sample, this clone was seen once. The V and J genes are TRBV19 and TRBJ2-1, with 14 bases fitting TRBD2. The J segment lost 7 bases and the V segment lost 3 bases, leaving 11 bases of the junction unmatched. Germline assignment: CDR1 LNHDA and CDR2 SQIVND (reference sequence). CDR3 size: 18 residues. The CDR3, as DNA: TGTGCCAGTAGTATTGGGACTAGCGGGGGAACCACGGGTAATGAGCAGTTCTTC. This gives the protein CASSIGTSGGTTGNEQFF.

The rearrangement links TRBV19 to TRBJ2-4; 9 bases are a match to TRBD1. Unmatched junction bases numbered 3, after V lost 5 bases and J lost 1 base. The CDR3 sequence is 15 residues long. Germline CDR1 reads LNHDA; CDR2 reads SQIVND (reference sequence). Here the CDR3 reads CASSGTGRAKNIQYF. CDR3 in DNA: TGTGCCAGTAGTGGGACAGGGAGGGCCAAAAACATTCAGTACTTC.

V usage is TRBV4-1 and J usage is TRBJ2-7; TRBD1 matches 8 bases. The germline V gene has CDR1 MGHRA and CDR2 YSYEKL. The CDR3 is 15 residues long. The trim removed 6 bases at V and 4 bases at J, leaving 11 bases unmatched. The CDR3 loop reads CASRETTGAGYEQYF. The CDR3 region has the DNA TGCGCCAGCAGAGAGACGACAGGGGCCGGGTACGAGCAGTACTTC.

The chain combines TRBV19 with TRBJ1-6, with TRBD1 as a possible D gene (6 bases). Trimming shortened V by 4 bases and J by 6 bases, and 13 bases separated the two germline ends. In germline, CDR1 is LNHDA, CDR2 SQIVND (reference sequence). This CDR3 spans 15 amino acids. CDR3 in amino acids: CASSTTRGSNSPLHF. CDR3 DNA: TGTGCCAGTAGTACAACCAGGGGAAGTAATTCACCCCTCCACTTT. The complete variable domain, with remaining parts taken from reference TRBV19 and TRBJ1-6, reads DGGITQSPKYLFRKEGQNVTLSCEQNLNHDAMYWYRQDPGQGLRLIYYSQIVNDFQKGDIAEGYSVSREKKESFPLTVTSAQKNPTAFYLCASSTTRGSNSPLHFGNGTRLTVT.

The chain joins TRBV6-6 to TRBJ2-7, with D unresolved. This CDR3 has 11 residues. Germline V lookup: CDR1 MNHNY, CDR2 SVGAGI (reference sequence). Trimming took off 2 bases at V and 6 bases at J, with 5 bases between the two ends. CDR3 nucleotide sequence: TGTGCCAGCAGTTACCTCGGCGAGCAGTACTTC. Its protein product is CASSYLGEQYF.

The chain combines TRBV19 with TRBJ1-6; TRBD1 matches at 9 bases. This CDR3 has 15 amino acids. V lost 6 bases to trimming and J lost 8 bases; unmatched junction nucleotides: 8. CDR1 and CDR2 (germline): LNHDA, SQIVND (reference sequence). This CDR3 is CASRRGTGYDSPLHF. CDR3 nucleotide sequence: TGTGCCAGTAGACGGGGGACAGGGTATGATTCACCCCTCCACTTT.

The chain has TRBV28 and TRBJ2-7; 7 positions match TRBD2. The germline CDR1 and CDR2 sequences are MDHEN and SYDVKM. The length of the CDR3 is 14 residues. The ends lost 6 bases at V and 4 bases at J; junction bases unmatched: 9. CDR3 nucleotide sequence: TGTGCCAGCAGCCTAGGGAGGGTTAGGTACGAGCAGTACTTC. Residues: CASSLGRVRYEQYF.

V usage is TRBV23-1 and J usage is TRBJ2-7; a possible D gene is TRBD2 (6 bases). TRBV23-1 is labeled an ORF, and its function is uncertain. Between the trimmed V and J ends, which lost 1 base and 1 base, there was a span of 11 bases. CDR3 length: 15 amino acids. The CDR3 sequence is CASSQLSSASYEQYV. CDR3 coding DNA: TGCGCCAGCAGTCAATTGTCTAGCGCGTCCTACGAGCAGTACGTC.

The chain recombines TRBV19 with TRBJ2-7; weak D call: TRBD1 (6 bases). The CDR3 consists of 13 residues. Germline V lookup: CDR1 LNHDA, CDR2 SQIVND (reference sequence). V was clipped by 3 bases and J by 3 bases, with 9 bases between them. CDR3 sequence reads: CASSMARGYEQYF. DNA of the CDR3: TGTGCCAGTAGTATGGCCAGGGGCTACGAGCAGTACTTC.

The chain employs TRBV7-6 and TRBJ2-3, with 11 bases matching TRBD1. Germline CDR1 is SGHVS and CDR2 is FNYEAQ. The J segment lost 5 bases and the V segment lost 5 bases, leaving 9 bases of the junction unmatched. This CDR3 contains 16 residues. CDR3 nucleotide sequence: TGTGCCAGCAGCAAACGGACAGGGGGCATTGGAGATACGCAGTATTTT. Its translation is CASSKRTGGIGDTQYF.

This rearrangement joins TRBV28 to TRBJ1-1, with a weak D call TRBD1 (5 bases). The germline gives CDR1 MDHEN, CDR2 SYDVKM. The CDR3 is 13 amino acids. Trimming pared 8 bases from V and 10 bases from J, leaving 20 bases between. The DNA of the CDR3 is TGTGCCAGCGGACACGTTCAGAAGGCTCCAGCTTTCTTT. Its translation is CASGHVQKAPAFF.

The CDR3 DNA is TGCAGCGTTATTGAGGTGGCAGATACGCAGTATTTT. Protein product: CSVIEVADTQYF. The rearrangement uses TRBV29-1 and TRBJ2-3; D gene unclear. This CDR3 region has 12 residues. V was pared by 5 bases and J by 4 bases, with 10 bases between. Germline V lookup: CDR1 SQVTM, CDR2 ANQGSEA.